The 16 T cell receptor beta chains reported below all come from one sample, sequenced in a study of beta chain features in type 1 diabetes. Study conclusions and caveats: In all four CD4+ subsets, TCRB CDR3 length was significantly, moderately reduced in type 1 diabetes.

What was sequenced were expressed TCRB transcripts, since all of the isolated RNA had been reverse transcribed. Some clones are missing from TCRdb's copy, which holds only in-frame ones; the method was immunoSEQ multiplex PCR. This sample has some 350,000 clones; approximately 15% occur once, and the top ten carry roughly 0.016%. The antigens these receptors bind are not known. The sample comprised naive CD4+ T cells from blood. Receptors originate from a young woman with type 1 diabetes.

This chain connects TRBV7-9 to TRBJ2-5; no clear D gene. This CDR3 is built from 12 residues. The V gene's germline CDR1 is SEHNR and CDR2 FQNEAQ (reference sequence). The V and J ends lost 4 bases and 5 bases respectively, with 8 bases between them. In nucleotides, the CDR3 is TGTGCCAGCAGCTACCACCGGGAGACCCAGTACTTC. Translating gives CASSYHRETQYF.

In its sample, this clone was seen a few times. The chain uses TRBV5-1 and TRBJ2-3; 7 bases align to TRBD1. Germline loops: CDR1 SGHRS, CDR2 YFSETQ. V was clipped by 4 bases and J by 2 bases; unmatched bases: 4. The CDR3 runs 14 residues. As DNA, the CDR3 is TGCGCCAGCAGCCCGGGACAGAACACAGATACGCAGTATTTT. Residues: CASSPGQNTDTQYF.

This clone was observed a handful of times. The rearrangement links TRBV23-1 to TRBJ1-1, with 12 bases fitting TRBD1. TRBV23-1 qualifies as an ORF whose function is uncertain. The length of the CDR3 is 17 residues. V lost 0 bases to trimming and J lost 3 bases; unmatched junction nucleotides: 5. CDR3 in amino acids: CASSQSGTGGLDTEAFF. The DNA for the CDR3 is TGCGCCAGCAGTCAATCGGGGACAGGGGGCTTGGACACTGAAGCTTTCTTT.

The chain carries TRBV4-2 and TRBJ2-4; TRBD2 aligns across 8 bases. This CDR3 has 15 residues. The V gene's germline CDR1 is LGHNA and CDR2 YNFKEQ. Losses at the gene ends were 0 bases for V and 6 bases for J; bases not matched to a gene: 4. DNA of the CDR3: TGTGCCAGCAGCCAAGAGTGGCTAGCGGGAAACATTCAGTACTTC. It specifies CASSQEWLAGNIQYF.

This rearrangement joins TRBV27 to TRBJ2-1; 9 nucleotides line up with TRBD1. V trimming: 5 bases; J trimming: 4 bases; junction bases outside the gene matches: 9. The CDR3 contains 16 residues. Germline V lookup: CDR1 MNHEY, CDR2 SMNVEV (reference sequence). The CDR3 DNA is TGTGCCAGCAGTGGAACCGGGACAGGGAGATACAATGAGCAGTTCTTC. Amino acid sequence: CASSGTGTGRYNEQFF.

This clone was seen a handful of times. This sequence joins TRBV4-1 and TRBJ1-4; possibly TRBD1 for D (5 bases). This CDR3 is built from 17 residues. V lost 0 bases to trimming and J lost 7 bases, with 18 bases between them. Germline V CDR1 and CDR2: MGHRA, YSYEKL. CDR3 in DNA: TGCGCCAGCAGCCAAGAGCCGGCGGGATGGGGCCCTGAAAAACTGTTTTTT. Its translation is CASSQEPAGWGPEKLFF.

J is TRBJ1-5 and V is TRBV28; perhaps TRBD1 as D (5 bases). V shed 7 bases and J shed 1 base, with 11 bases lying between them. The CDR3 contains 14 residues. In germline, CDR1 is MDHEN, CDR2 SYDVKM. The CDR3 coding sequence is TGTGCCAGCACGGCGGGGGGGAGCAATCAGCCCCAGCATTTT. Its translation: CASTAGGSNQPQHF. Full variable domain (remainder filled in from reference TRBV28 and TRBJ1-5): DVKVTQSSRYLVKRTGEKVFLECVQDMDHENMFWYRQDPGLGLRLIYFSYDVKMKEKGDIPEGYSVSREKKERFSLILESASTNQTSMYLCASTAGGSNQPQHFGDGTRLSIL.

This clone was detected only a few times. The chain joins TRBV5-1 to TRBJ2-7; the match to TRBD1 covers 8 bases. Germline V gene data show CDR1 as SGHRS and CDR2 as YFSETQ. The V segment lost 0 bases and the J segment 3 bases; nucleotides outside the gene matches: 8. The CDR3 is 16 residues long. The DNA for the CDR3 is TGCGCCAGCAGCTTGGCGCGTTCCGGACAGGGCTACGAGCAGTACTTC. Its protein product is CASSLARSGQGYEQYF.

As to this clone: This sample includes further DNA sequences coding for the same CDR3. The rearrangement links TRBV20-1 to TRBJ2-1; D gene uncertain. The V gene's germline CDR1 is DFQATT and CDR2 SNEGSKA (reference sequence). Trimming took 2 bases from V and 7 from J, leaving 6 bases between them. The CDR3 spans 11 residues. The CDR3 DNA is TGCAGTGCTAGATCCGTGAATGAGCAGTTCTTC. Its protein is CSARSVNEQFF.

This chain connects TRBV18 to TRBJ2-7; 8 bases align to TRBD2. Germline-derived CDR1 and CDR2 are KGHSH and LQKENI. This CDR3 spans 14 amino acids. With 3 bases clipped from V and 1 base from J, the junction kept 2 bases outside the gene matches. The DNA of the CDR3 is TGTGCCAGCTCACCGGCTAGCGGGTCCTACGAGCAGTACTTC. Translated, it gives CASSPASGSYEQYF.

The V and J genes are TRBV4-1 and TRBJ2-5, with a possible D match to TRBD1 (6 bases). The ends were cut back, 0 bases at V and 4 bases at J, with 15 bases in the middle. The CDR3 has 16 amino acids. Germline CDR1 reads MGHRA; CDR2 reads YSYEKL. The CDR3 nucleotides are TGCGCCAGCAGCCAAGATTCCCAGGGGTCGGGAGAGACCCAGTACTTC. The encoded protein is CASSQDSQGSGETQYF.

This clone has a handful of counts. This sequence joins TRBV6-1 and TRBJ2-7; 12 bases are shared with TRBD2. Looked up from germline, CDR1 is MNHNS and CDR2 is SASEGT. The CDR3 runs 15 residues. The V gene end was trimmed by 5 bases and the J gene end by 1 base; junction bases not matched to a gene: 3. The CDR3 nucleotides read TGTGCCAGCAGTAAACTAGCGGGAGGTTCCTACGAGCAGTACGTC. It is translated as CASSKLAGGSYEQYV.

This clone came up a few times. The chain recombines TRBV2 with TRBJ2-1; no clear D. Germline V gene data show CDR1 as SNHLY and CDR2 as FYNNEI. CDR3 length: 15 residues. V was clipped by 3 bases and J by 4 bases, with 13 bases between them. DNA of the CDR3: TGTGCCAGCAGTGATCCGGGTGGCAAATACAATGAGCAGTTCTTC. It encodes CASSDPGGKYNEQFF.

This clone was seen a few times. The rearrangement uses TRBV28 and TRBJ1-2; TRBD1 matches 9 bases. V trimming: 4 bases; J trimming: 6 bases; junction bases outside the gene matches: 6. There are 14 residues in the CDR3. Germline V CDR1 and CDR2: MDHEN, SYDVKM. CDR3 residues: CASSSGQGSDGYTF. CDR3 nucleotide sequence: TGTGCCAGCAGTTCCGGACAGGGGTCGGATGGCTACACCTTC.

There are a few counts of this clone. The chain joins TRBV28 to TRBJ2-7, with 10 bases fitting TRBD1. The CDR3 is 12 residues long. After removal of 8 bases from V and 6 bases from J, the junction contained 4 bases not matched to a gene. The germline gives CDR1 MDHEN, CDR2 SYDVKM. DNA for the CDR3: TGTGCCAGCGCGGACAGGGGGTTCGAGCAGTACTTC. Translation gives CASADRGFEQYF.

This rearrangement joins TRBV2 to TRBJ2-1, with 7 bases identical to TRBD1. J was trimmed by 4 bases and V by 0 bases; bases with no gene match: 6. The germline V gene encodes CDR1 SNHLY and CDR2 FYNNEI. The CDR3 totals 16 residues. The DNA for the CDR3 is TGTGCCAGCAGTGAAGCGGTGACAGGGTTTTACAATGAGCAGTTCTTC. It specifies CASSEAVTGFYNEQFF.